What follows are 9 T cell receptor beta chains derived from one specimen sequenced in a study of blood T cell repertoires in COVID-19. The repertoire was sequenced with immunoSEQ multiplex PCR; TCRdb's copy has only in-frame clones and lacks some. This table holds about 130,000 clones, approximately 80% found once. The specimen sequenced was PBMCs or T cells enriched from blood (not recorded which). Source of these receptors: a man between 45 and 60 years old who had recovered from COVID-19.

The gene calls are TRBV5-8 and TRBJ1-4; a possible D gene is TRBD1 (6 bases). Per germline, CDR1 SGHTS and CDR2 YDEGEE. V lost 0 bases, J lost 12 bases, and 12 bases lay in between. The CDR3 covers 13 residues. In nucleotides, the CDR3 is TGTGCCAGCAGCTTGGAACCAGGGGTGGAACTGTTTTTT. This translates into CASSLEPGVELFF. The whole variable domain, remainder taken from reference TRBV5-8 and TRBJ1-4, is EAGVTQSPTHLIKTRGQQATLRCSPISGHTSVYWYQQALGLGLQFLLWYDEGEERNRGNFPPRFSGRQFPNYSSELNVNALELEDSALYLCASSLEPGVELFFGSGTQLSVL.

V and J are TRBV19 and TRBJ2-1; D is perhaps TRBD1 (6 bases). V was shortened by 5 bases and J by 5 bases, with 13 bases between the two germline ends. The V gene's germline CDR1 is LNHDA and CDR2 SQIVND (reference sequence). CDR3 length equals 14 residues. The CDR3 protein is CASSPLGQNNEQFF. The CDR3 DNA sequence: TGTGCCAGTAGTCCGTTAGGACAGAACAATGAGCAGTTCTTC. The entire variable domain, with the rest obtained from reference TRBV19 and TRBJ2-1, is as follows: DGGITQSPKYLFRKEGQNVTLSCEQNLNHDAMYWYRQDPGQGLRLIYYSQIVNDFQKGDIAEGYSVSREKKESFPLTVTSAQKNPTAFYLCASSPLGQNNEQFFGPGTRLTVL.

The chain has TRBV28 and TRBJ2-7; TRBD1 matches at 8 bases. With V trimmed by 2 bases and J by 3 bases, 3 bases remained unmatched. CDR3 size: 14 residues. Germline CDR1 and CDR2: MDHEN and SYDVKM. The CDR3 DNA reads TGTGCCAGCAGTTTAAGACAGGGGCGCTACGAGCAGTACTTC. Translating it yields CASSLRQGRYEQYF.

This chain links TRBV29-1 with TRBJ2-5; D might be TRBD1 (5 bases). The germline CDR1 and CDR2 sequences are SQVTM and ANQGSEA. V dropped 4 bases and J dropped 3 bases, with 12 bases sitting between them. The CDR3 is 13 amino acids. CDR3 region: CSVVRQLKETQYF. CDR3 in DNA: TGCAGCGTTGTTCGACAGCTGAAAGAGACCCAGTACTTC.

The chain recombines TRBV19 with TRBJ1-6; no reliable D call. The V gene's germline CDR1 is LNHDA and CDR2 SQIVND (reference sequence). The CDR3 consists of 13 residues. Between the trimmed V and J ends, which lost 5 bases and 6 bases, there was a span of 8 bases. CDR3 residues: CASSAQFNSPLHF. CDR3 sequence (DNA): TGTGCCAGTAGTGCACAGTTTAATTCACCCCTCCACTTT. Full variable domain (rest looked up from reference TRBV19 and TRBJ1-6): DGGITQSPKYLFRKEGQNVTLSCEQNLNHDAMYWYRQDPGQGLRLIYYSQIVNDFQKGDIAEGYSVSREKKESFPLTVTSAQKNPTAFYLCASSAQFNSPLHFGNGTRLTVT.

This clone was detected once. This chain links TRBV6-2 or TRBV6-3 with TRBJ2-4, with 8 bases lining up with TRBD2. The length of the CDR3 is 15 residues. Germline V gene data show CDR1 as MNHEY and CDR2 as SVGEGT. The V gene end was trimmed by 4 bases and the J gene end by 6 bases; junction bases not matched to a gene: 8. CDR3 sequence reads: CASSSSGTRGNIQYF. As DNA, the CDR3 is TGTGCCAGCAGTTCCTCCGGGACTAGAGGAAACATTCAGTACTTC.

The V and J genes are TRBV28 and TRBJ1-6, with 7 bases fitting TRBD1. Germline-derived CDR1 and CDR2 are MDHEN and SYDVKM. The ends lost 5 bases at V and 6 bases at J; junction bases unmatched: 10. CDR3 size: 16 residues. CDR3 nucleotides: TGTGCCAGCAGTACACCAACCCGACAGGGTAATTCACCCCTCCACTTT. Amino acid sequence: CASSTPTRQGNSPLHF.

V usage is TRBV18 and J usage is TRBJ1-4, with TRBD1 matching 8 bases. The CDR3 runs 16 residues. Germline V gives CDR1 KGHSH, CDR2 LQKENI. V was clipped by 5 bases and J by 2 bases; unmatched bases: 7. The CDR3 DNA follows: TGTGCCAGCTCATCGACAGGGGAGGGGACTAATGAAAAACTGTTTTTT. Its translation is CASSSTGEGTNEKLFF.

CDR3: CASSATSGVDTQYF. The DNA for the CDR3 is TGTGCCAGCAGCGCGACTAGCGGGGTAGACACGCAGTATTTT. This chain links TRBV2 with TRBJ2-3; the match to TRBD2 covers 11 bases. The CDR3 runs to 14 residues. Germline CDR1 reads SNHLY; CDR2 reads FYNNEI. With 6 bases clipped from V and 9 bases from J, the junction kept 8 bases outside the gene matches.